This T cell receptor (beta chain) comes out of a study of blood T cell repertoires in COVID-19. Some clones are missing from TCRdb's copy, which holds only in-frame ones; the method was immunoSEQ multiplex PCR. The table records 250,000 to 350,000 clones, around 87% of them present only once. This clone was counted a few times. Sequenced material: peripheral blood. This TCR derives from a woman in her fifties or sixties who had recovered from COVID-19.

Written as DNA, the CDR3 is TGCGCCAGCAGCCGGACTAGCGTGGGGGAGACCCAGTACTTC. Protein product: CASSRTSVGETQYF. The chain is built from TRBV5-1 and TRBJ2-5, with 9 bases matching TRBD2. Germline lookup yields CDR1 SGHRS and CDR2 YFSETQ. V gave up 4 bases and J gave up 5 bases; unmatched junction bases: 6. CDR3 length: 14 amino acids.